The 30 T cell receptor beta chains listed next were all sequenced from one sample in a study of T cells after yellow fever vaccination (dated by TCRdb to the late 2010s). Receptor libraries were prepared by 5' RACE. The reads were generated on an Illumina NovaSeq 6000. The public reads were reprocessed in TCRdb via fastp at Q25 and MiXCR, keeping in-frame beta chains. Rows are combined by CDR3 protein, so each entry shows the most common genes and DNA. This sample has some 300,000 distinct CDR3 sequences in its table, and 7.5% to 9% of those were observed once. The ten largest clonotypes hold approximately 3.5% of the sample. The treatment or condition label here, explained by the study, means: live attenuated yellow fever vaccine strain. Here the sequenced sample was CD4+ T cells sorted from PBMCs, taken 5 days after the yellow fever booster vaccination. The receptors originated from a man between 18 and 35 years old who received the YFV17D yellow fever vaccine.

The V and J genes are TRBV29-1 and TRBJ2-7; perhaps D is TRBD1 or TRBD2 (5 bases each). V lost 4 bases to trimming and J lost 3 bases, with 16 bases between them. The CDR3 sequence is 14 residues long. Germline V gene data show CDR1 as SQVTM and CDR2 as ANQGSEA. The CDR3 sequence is CSVGWTQGVYEQYF. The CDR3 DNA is TGCAGCGTTGGTTGGACTCAGGGTGTCTACGAGCAGTACTTC.

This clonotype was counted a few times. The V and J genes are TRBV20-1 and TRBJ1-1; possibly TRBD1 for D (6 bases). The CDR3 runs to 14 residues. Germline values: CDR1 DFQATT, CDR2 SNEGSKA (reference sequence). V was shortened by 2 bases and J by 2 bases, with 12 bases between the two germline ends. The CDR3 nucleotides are TGCAGTGCTAGATCAATACAGGGAAACACTGAAGCTTTCTTT. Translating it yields CSARSIQGNTEAFF.

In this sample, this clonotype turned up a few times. CDR3 sequence: CASSLWGDSNQPQHF. DNA of the CDR3: TGTGCCAGCAGTTTGTGGGGGGATAGCAATCAGCCCCAGCATTTT. The chain is built from TRBV27 and TRBJ1-5; perhaps TRBD1 as D (5 bases). CDR3 size: 15 residues. Trimming pared 3 bases from V and 0 bases from J, leaving 9 bases between. Germline V gene data show CDR1 as MNHEY and CDR2 as SMNVEV (reference sequence).

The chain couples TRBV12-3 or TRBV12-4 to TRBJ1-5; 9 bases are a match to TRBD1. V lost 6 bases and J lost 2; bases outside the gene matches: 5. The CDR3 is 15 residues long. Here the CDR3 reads CASSQTGGGNQPQHF. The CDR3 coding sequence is TGTGCCAGCAGCCAGACAGGGGGGGGCAATCAGCCCCAGCATTTT.

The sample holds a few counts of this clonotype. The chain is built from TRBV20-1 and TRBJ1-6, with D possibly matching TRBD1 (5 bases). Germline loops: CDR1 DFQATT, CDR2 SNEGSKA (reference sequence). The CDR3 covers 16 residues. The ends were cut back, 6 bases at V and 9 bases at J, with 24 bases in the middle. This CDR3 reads CSAPPLGGQGFSPLHF. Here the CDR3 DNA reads TGCAGTGCCCCTCCGCTGGGAGGGCAGGGATTTTCACCCCTCCACTTT.

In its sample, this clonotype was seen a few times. The CDR3 nucleotides read TGTGCCTGGTCCCTTGGGGCCCAGTACTTC. This sequence encodes CAWSLGAQYF. The V call is TRBV30, the J call TRBJ2-5; D unclear. The CDR3 is made up of 10 amino acids. Germline CDR1 is GTSNPN and CDR2 is SVGIG (reference sequence). The V end was cut by 5 bases, the J end by 9 bases, with 10 bases between.

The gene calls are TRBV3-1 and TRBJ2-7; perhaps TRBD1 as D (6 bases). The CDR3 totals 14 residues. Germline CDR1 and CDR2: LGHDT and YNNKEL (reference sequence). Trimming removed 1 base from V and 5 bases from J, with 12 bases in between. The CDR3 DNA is TGTGCCAGCAGCCAAGGAAGCAGGGGAGACGAGCAGTACTTC. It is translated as CASSQGSRGDEQYF.

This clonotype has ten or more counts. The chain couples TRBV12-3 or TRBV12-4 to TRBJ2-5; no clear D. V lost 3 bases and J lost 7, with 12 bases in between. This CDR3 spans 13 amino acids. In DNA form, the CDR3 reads TGTGCCAGCAGTTTCGGGCCTTGGGGGACCCAGTACTTC. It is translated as CASSFGPWGTQYF.

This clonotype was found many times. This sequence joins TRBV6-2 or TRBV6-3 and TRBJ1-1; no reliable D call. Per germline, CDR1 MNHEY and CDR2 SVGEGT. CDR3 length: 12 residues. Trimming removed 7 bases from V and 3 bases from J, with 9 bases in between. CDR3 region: CASKDPDTEAFF. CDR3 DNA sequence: TGTGCCAGCAAAGACCCGGACACTGAAGCTTTCTTT.

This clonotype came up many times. The CDR3 loop is CARGEQYV. CDR3 nucleotide sequence: TGTGCTAGGGGCGAGCAGTACGTC. The chain combines TRBV12-5 with TRBJ2-7, with D hard to call. V was pared by 9 bases and J by 6 bases, with 3 bases between. Germline CDR1 reads LGHNT; CDR2 reads FRNRAP. This CDR3 is 8 amino acids long.

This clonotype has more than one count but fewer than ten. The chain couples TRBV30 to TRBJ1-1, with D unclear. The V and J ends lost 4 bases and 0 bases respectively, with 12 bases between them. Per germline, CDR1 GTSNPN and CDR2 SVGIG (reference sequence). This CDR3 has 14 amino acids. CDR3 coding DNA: TGTGCCTGGATCCAAGGGTCCATGAACACTGAAGCTTTCTTT. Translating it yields CAWIQGSMNTEAFF. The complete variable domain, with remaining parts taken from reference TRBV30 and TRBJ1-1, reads SQTIHQWPATLVQPVGSPLSLECTVEGTSNPNLYWYRQAAGRGLQLLFYSVGIGQISSEVPQNLSASRPQDRQFILSSKKLLLSDSGFYLCAWIQGSMNTEAFFGQGTRLTVV.

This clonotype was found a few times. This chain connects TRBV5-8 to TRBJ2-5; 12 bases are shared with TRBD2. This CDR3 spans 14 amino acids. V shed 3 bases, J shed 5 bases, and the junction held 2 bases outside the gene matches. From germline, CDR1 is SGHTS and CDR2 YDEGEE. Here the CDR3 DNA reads TGTGCCAGCAGCTGGCTAGCGGGAGGGGAGACCCAGTACTTC. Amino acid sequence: CASSWLAGGETQYF.

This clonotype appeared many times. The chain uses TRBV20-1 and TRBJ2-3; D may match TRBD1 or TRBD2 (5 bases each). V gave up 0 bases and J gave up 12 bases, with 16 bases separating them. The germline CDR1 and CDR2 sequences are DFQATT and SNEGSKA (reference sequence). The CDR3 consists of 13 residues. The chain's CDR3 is CSARDEGSKPQYF. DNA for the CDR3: TGCAGTGCTAGAGATGAGGGGAGTAAGCCCCAGTATTTT.

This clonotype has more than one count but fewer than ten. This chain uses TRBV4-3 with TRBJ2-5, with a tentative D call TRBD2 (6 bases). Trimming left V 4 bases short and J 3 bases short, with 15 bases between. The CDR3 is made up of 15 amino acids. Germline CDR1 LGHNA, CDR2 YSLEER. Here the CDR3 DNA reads TGCGCCAGCAGCCCGCTGGCGGGGTCTGAAGAGACCCAGTACTTC. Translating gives CASSPLAGSEETQYF.

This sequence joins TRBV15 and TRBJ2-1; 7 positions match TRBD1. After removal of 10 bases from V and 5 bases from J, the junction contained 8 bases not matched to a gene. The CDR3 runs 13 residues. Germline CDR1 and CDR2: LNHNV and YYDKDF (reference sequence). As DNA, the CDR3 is TGTGCCATATCCAGGGGGTTCCACAATGAGCAGTTCTTC. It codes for CAISRGFHNEQFF.

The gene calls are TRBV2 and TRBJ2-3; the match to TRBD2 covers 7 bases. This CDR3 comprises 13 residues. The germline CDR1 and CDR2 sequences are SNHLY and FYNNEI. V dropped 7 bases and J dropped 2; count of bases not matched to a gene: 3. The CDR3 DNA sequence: TGTGCCAGCAATGGGGGGGTCACAGATACGCAGTATTTT. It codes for CASNGGVTDTQYF.

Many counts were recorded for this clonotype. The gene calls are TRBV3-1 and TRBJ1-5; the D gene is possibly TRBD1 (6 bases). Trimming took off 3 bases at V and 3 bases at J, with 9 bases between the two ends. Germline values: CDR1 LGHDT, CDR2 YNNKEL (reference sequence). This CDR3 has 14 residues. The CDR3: CASSQGAYNQPQHF. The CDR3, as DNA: TGTGCCAGCAGCCAGGGGGCTTACAATCAGCCCCAGCATTTT.

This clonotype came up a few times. For the CDR3, the DNA is TGTGCCAGCAGTGAACCGGGCTGGGGACCCTCAGGATACGAGCAGTACTTC. Protein product: CASSEPGWGPSGYEQYF. The chain uses TRBV6-1 and TRBJ2-7; D may be TRBD1 or TRBD2 (5 bases each). The CDR3 covers 17 residues. Germline loops: CDR1 MNHNS, CDR2 SASEGT. Trimming took off 2 bases at V and 4 bases at J, with 21 bases between the two ends.

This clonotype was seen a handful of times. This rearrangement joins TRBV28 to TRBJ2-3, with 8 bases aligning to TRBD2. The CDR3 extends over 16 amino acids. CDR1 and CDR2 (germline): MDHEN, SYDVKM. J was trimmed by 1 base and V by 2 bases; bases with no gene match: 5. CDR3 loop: CASSLPAGAGTDTQYF. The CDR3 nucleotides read TGTGCCAGCAGTTTACCAGCGGGGGCCGGCACAGATACGCAGTATTTT. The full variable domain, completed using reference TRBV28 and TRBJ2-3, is DVKVTQSSRYLVKRTGEKVFLECVQDMDHENMFWYRQDPGLGLRLIYFSYDVKMKEKGDIPEGYSVSREKKERFSLILESASTNQTSMYLCASSLPAGAGTDTQYFGPGTRLTVL.

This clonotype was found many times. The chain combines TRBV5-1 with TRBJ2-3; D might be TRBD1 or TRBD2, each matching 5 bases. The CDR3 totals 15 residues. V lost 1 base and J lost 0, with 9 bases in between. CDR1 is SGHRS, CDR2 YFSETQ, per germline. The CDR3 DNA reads TGCGCCAGCAGCTTGCGAGGGGCCAGCACAGATACGCAGTATTTT. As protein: CASSLRGASTDTQYF.

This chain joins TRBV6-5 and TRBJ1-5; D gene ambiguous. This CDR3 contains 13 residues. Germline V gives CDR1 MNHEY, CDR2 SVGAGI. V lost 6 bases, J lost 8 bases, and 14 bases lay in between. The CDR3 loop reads CASSPSMWEPQHF. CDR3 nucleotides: TGTGCCAGCAGCCCTTCGATGTGGGAGCCCCAGCATTTT.

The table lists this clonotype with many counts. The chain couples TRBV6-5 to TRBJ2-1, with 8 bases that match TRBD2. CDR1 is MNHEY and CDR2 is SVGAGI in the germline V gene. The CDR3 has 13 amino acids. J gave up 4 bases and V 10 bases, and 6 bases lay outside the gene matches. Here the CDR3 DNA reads TGTGCCACCGCGGGGGGCCAATACAATGAGCAGTTCTTC. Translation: CATAGGQYNEQFF.

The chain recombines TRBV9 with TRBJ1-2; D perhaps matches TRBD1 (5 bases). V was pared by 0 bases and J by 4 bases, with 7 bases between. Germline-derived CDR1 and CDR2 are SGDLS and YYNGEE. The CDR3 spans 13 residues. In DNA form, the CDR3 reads TGTGCCAGCAGCGTAGCAGGGACCTATGGCTACACCTTC. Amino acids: CASSVAGTYGYTF. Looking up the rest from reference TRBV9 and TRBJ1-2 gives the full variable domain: DSGVTQTPKHLITATGQRVTLRCSPRSGDLSVYWYQQSLDQGLQFLIQYYNGEERAKGNILERFSAQQFPDLHSELNLSSLELGDSALYFCASSVAGTYGYTFGSGTRLTVV.

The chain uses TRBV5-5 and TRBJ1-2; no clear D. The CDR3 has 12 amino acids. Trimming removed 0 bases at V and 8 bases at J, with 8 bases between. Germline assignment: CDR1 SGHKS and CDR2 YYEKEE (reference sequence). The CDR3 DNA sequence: TGTGCCAGCAGCTTGGTAGTACGGGGCTACACCTTC. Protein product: CASSLVVRGYTF.

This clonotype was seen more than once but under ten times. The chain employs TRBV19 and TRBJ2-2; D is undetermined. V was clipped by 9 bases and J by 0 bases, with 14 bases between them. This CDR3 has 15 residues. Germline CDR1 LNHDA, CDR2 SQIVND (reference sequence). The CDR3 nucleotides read TGTGCCAGCGCCCTCTCTAGTACGAACACCGGGGAGCTGTTTTTT. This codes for CASALSSTNTGELFF.

This chain's CDR3 is CASSRRRVSGDVETQYF. The CDR3 DNA follows: TGCGCCAGCAGCCGGCGGCGGGTTTCAGGGGACGTGGAGACCCAGTACTTC. This chain links TRBV4-3 with TRBJ2-5, with D tentatively TRBD1 (6 bases). CDR1 and CDR2 from the germline V gene are LGHNA and YSLEER. The V and J ends lost 4 bases and 5 bases respectively, with 23 bases between them. The CDR3 totals 17 residues.

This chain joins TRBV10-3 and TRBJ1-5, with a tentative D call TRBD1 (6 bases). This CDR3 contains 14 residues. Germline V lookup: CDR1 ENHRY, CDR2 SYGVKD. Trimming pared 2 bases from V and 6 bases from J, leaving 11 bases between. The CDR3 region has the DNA TGTGCCATCAGTGAGGTAGGGGGTGGTCAGCCCCAGCATTTT. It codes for CAISEVGGGQPQHF.

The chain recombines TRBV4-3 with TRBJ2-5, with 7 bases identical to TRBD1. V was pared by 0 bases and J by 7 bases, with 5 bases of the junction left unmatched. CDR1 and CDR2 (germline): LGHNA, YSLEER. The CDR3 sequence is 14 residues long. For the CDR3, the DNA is TGCGCCAGCAGCCAAGACCACAGGGGTACGACCCAGTACTTC. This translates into CASSQDHRGTTQYF.

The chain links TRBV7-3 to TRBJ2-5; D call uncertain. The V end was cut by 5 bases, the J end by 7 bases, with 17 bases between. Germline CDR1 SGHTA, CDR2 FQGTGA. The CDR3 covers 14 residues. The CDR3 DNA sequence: TGTGCCAGCAGCACCAAGCCCGCGATGGCGACCCAGTACTTC. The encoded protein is CASSTKPAMATQYF.

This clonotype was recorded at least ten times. The CDR3 nucleotides are TGTGCCAGCGGGCGGGACAGCTCCTACAATGAGCAGTTCTTC. Translated, it gives CASGRDSSYNEQFF. J is TRBJ2-1 and V is TRBV6-5; possibly TRBD1 for D (7 bases). V dropped 8 bases and J dropped 0 bases, with 11 bases sitting between them. Germline V gene data show CDR1 as MNHEY and CDR2 as SVGAGI. The CDR3 contains 14 residues.